This T cell receptor beta chain was sequenced in a study of beta chain features in type 1 diabetes. Whole-study context: The patient and healthy donor groups were comparable for age, gender and cell yields. Study findings and constraints: A greater similarity of naive, central memory and Treg TCRB repertoires was seen among patients than among healthy donors. Highly expressing activated T cells could be over-counted with a cDNA template.

As every portion of the isolated RNA was reverse transcribed, the sequencing read expressed TCRB transcripts. Data came from immunoSEQ multiplex PCR; TCRdb stores just in-frame clones and leaves some out. The data show about 900,000 clones, under 20% seen once. This clone has just a few counts. The antigen is unknown. The germline V gene has CDR1 SNHLY and CDR2 FYNNEI. Losses at the gene ends were 1 base for V and 6 bases for J; bases not matched to a gene: 4. CDR3 size: 15 residues. The receptor was derived from a woman under 30 in good health. Input material: naive CD4+ T cells from blood. The chain has TRBV2 and TRBJ1-5; 9 bases fit TRBD1. In DNA form, the CDR3 reads TGTGCCAGCAGTGAAGAGGGGACAGGGATTCAGCCCCAGCATTTT. Its translation: CASSEEGTGIQPQHF.